These T cell receptor beta chains were read from a single sample in a study of molecular identifiers for immune sequencing clone quantification. MiXCR, applied by TCRdb to the PCR reads, yields one record per CDR3 protein. The table lists about 640,000 distinct CDR3 sequences, just under 20% of them singletons. Sequenced sample: naive CD8+ T cells from blood, with Jurkat cell RNA spiked in. Receptors were obtained from a human donor in good health. Some libraries in this study had Jurkat cell RNA spiked in. Each CDR3 is given with its conserved first and last residue. A D gene is named only where the DNA matches it firmly. A clone size is listed for some rows: how often the clone was seen (once, few, many), or a class if it is expanded.

CDR3aa,CDR3nt,abundance,v_gene,d_gene,j_gene
CASSSGRTTDTQYF,TGTGCCAGCAGCTCCGGCAGGACCACAGATACGCAGTATTTT,.,TRBV7-9,.,TRBJ2-3
CASSQEGLSHYEQYF,TGCGCCAGCAGCCAAGAAGGCCTATCTCACTACGAGCAGTACTTC,many,TRBV4-3,.,TRBJ2-7
CASSGVGGVGEQYF,TGTGCCAGCAGCGGGGTAGGGGGGGTAGGGGAGCAGTACTTC,few,TRBV28,.,TRBJ2-7
CASSYADRGQETQYF,TGTGCCAGCAGTTACGCTGACAGGGGGCAGGAGACCCAGTACTTC,many,TRBV6-5,TRBD1,TRBJ2-5
CASSPLGLAVSSYEQYF,TGTGCCAGCAGTCCCTTGGGACTAGCGGTAAGCTCCTACGAGCAGTACTTC,few,TRBV28,TRBD2,TRBJ2-7
CASSFQVNTEAFF,TGTGCCAGCAGCTTTCAGGTGAACACTGAAGCTTTCTTT,many,TRBV27,.,TRBJ1-1
CASSWGSQETQYF,TGTGCCAGCAGCTGGGGCAGCCAAGAGACCCAGTACTTC,many,TRBV7-9,.,TRBJ2-5
CASSSTPSNEQFF,TGTGCCAGCAGCTCCACTCCTAGCAATGAGCAGTTCTTC,many,TRBV7-9,.,TRBJ2-1
CASSLFLGHENTEAFF,TGTGCCAGCAGCTTATTCTTGGGACATGAGAACACTGAAGCTTTCTTT,many,TRBV7-2,.,TRBJ1-1
CASSPLTRTSGIRNEQYF,TGTGCCAGCAGTCCCCTGACCCGAACTAGCGGGATTAGGAACGAGCAGTACTTC,few,TRBV27,TRBD2,TRBJ2-7
CASSQTTGTPYEQYF,TGCGCCAGCAGCCAAACGACAGGGACCCCCTACGAGCAGTACTTC,.,TRBV4-1,TRBD1,TRBJ2-7
CSASRSWYGYGYTF,TGCAGTGCTAGTCGGTCTTGGTACGGCTATGGCTACACCTTC,few,TRBV20-1,.,TRBJ1-2
CASKATAARGDTQYF,TGTGCCAGTAAGGCGACGGCAGCGCGTGGAGATACGCAGTATTTT,many,TRBV19,.,TRBJ2-3
CASSPNRLAGGQTDTQYF,TGTGCCAGCAGCCCGAACCGACTAGCGGGGGGGCAGACAGATACGCAGTATTTT,many,TRBV12-3/TRBV12-4,TRBD2,TRBJ2-3
CASSWGQSSSEAFF,TGTGCCAGCAGTTGGGGACAATCTAGTAGTGAAGCTTTCTTT,many,TRBV27,.,TRBJ1-1
CASSTGVGDAVGQYF,TGTGCCAGCAGTACAGGGGTCGGCGACGCGGTGGGGCAGTACTTC,few,TRBV12-3/TRBV12-4,TRBD1,TRBJ2-7
CASSPLAGGNEQFF,TGTGCCAGCAGTCCGCTAGCGGGGGGCAATGAGCAGTTCTTC,.,TRBV27,TRBD2,TRBJ2-1
CATSRDQGLGREQYF,TGTGCCACCAGCAGAGATCAGGGACTAGGCCGCGAGCAGTACTTC,few,TRBV15,TRBD2,TRBJ2-7
CASSQVFSGLTEAFF,TGCGCCAGCAGCCAAGTGTTTTCGGGGTTAACTGAAGCTTTCTTT,many,TRBV4-3,.,TRBJ1-1
CASSAAGDRLSDTQYF,TGTGCCAGCAGTGCCGCCGGGGACAGATTATCTGATACGCAGTATTTT,many,TRBV6-2/TRBV6-3,TRBD1,TRBJ2-3
CATSPGRETEAFF,TGTGCCACCAGCCCAGGGCGGGAAACTGAAGCTTTCTTT,many,TRBV15,.,TRBJ1-1
CAGSPDGRAYEQYF,TGTGCCGGTAGTCCCGATGGGAGGGCCTACGAGCAGTACTTC,.,TRBV19,TRBD2,TRBJ2-7
CASSVGVRSTDTQYF,TGTGCCAGCAGCGTAGGCGTTAGAAGCACAGATACGCAGTATTTT,many,TRBV9,.,TRBJ2-3
CASSPGTPVYNEQFF,TGTGCCAGCAGCCCCGGGACACCGGTATACAATGAGCAGTTCTTC,.,TRBV3-1,.,TRBJ2-1
CSAGLAGVYTGELFF,TGCAGCGCCGGACTAGCGGGAGTTTACACCGGGGAGCTGTTTTTT,many,TRBV29-1,TRBD2,TRBJ2-2
CASSLVPGVHEQYF,TGTGCCAGCAGCTTAGTCCCAGGGGTCCACGAGCAGTACTTC,.,TRBV7-6,.,TRBJ2-7
CASSVGMAAEAFF,TGTGCCAGCAGTGTTGGGATGGCAGCTGAAGCTTTCTTT,many,TRBV12-3/TRBV12-4,.,TRBJ1-1
CASSHPGTDTQYF,TGCGCCAGCAGCCACCCGGGCACAGATACGCAGTATTTT,many,TRBV4-1,.,TRBJ2-3
CASSLSRGGNGWYF,TGTGCCAGCAGCCTGTCAAGGGGAGGGAATGGCTGGTACTTC,few,TRBV6-2/TRBV6-3,TRBD2,TRBJ2-7
CASSLSDTFYEQYF,TGTGCCAGCAGTTTATCGGACACCTTCTACGAGCAGTACTTC,few,TRBV27,.,TRBJ2-7
CASGVDKTSGNNEQFF,TGTGCCAGCGGCGTAGATAAGACTAGCGGTAACAATGAGCAGTTCTTC,few,TRBV9,TRBD2,TRBJ2-1
CASSEQEDTEAFF,TGTGCCAGCAGTGAACAGGAAGACACTGAAGCTTTCTTT,many,TRBV25-1,.,TRBJ1-1
CATSKGTGVYSYQETQYF,TGTGCCACCAGCAAAGGGACAGGGGTCTACTCGTACCAAGAGACCCAGTACTTC,many,TRBV15,TRBD1,TRBJ2-5
CSARRSPLTVIGGNGETQYF,TGCAGTGCTAGACGGTCCCCTTTGACTGTTATCGGGGGGAACGGGGAGACCCAGTACTTC,few,TRBV20-1,TRBD2,TRBJ2-5
CASSYTGMNTGELFF,TGTGCCAGCAGTTACACAGGAATGAACACCGGGGAGCTGTTTTTT,many,TRBV6-6,.,TRBJ2-2
CASSLRWTDSNQPQHF,TGTGCCAGCAGCTTAAGGTGGACAGATAGCAATCAGCCCCAGCATTTT,many,TRBV7-9,.,TRBJ1-5
CASSLVPSGTYEQYF,TGCGCCAGCAGCTTGGTTCCTAGCGGGACCTACGAGCAGTACTTC,many,TRBV5-1,TRBD2,TRBJ2-7